What follows describes a single T cell receptor (beta chain). Its antigen is still unknown. No qualities accompany the bases; no much larger clone lies one base away. These data are taken from a study of blood T cell repertoires in COVID-19 (dated by TCRdb to the early 2020s). Describing the broader study: Samples from collaborators originated in the United States, Italy and Spain and spanned both the acute and convalescent phases of COVID-19. Nearly every sample came with metadata listing a de-identified subject ID, COVID-19 status, age in years and sex. The material from the prospective study consisted of cDNA or gDNA derived from T cells, B-cell-depleted T cells, or PBMCs. The samples were drawn from two sources: the first 160 participants of the ongoing ImmuneRACE study, and some 1,300 subjects contributed by 6 global collaborators. The dataset comprised deeply sampled blood TCRbeta repertoires from subjects exposed to, actively infected with, or recovered from COVID-19. Where available, HLA class I and class II types were taken from metadata supplied by the sample provider and were not determined by assay-based typing. The repertoires were released in a freely available public database meant as a resource for research on the immune response to SARS-CoV-2.

Collaborating institutions collected whole blood in K2EDTA tubes following their own protocols. Collaborator samples were shipped for TCRbeta analysis as frozen whole blood, isolated PBMCs, or DNA extracted from either sample type. The immunoSEQ Assay, a bias-controlled multiplex PCR, was used to amplify TCRbeta CDR3 regions from genomic DNA. On the study's bioinformatics: The number of nucleated cells in each sample was estimated by amplification of reference gene primers within the assay. To quantify the absolute abundance of each unique TCRbeta CDR3 rearrangement, sequence reads were collapsed and filtered. For each sample, productive Simpson clonality was calculated as the square root of Simpson's diversity index over productive rearrangements. The table comes from immuneACCESS by way of TCRdb, which keeps in-frame sequences with V and J called. Part of the clones is missing from these tables; in studies checked, under half for an unresolved V gene and the rest for unknown reasons. V, J and clone size derive from that table, while D and trimming were established from the DNA sequence. This sample holds approximately 190,000 clones; around four fifths were observed only once. The ten largest clones add up to around 5.2% of the sample.

Deletion took 0 bases off V and 6 bases off J, with a span of 9 bases between the germline ends. Via the germline V gene, CDR1 is MNHEY and CDR2 SVGAGI. The CDR3 sequence holds 15 residues, the cysteine and phenylalanine included. Only the CDR3 DNA is retained, 45 bases long and in frame from the first base. The paper as a whole reports these results and caveats: The amount of clinical and demographic metadata varied by source and participant and was provided uncurated.

The V and J genes are TRBV6-5 and TRBJ1-6; perhaps TRBD1 is the D gene, with 5 bases matching. The sequence derives from a young woman with acute or convalescent COVID-19. Sequenced input: peripheral blood. The sequence in DNA is TGTGCCAGCAGTTACTCGACAGTGATTAATTCACCCCTCCACTTT. Its translation reads: CASSYSTVINSPLHF.